The 17 T cell receptor beta chains reported below all come from one sample, sequenced in a study of T cell responses to AZD1222 COVID-19 vaccine. TCRdb's copy holds only in-frame clones and misses some; the assay was immunoSEQ multiplex PCR. Among some 110,000 clones listed, about nine tenths were seen once. The specimen comprised peripheral blood, sampled 28 days after the second dose of the MenACWY control vaccine. These receptors originate from an adult who received the MenACWY meningococcal vaccine as a control.

The chain employs TRBV11-2 and TRBJ1-1, with 7 bases identical to TRBD1. Per germline, CDR1 SGHAT and CDR2 FQNNGV. The junction had 12 bases not matched to a gene; V was cut back by 4 bases and J by 4 bases. CDR3 length: 16 amino acids. CDR3 in amino acids: CASSSVRRGGTTEAFF. The CDR3 coding sequence is TGTGCCAGCAGCTCTGTACGCAGGGGGGGAACCACTGAAGCTTTCTTT.

CDR3 DNA sequence: TGCAGCGTCGACACCTCCAATCAGCCCCAGCATTTT. Protein: CSVDTSNQPQHF. V gene TRBV29-1 combines with J gene TRBJ1-5, with D hard to call. V dropped 6 bases and J dropped 3 bases, with 9 bases sitting between them. Germline CDR1 reads SQVTM; CDR2 reads ANQGSEA. This CDR3 spans 12 amino acids.

The V and J genes are TRBV10-3 and TRBJ2-2; D possibly corresponds to TRBD2 (5 bases). The V end was cut by 10 bases, the J end by 8 bases, with 23 bases between. Per germline, CDR1 ENHRY and CDR2 SYGVKD. The CDR3 is 15 amino acids. CDR3 loop: CATQIGPIRGGELFF. The CDR3 bases are TGTGCCACCCAAATAGGTCCGATCCGAGGGGGGGAGCTGTTTTTT.

This chain uses TRBV5-4 with TRBJ2-6; D might be TRBD2 (6 bases). V dropped 0 bases and J dropped 1 base, with 17 bases sitting between them. This CDR3 is built from 19 residues. The germline V gene has CDR1 SGHNT and CDR2 YYREEE (reference sequence). The CDR3 reads CASSLAGGRSLSGANVLTF. CDR3 sequence (DNA): TGTGCCAGCAGCTTGGCCGGAGGGAGGAGCCTGTCTGGGGCCAACGTCCTGACTTTC.

J is TRBJ1-2 and V is TRBV6-2 or TRBV6-3, with D unclear. V lost 2 bases and J lost 7, with 8 bases in between. The CDR3 runs 12 residues. Germline-derived CDR1 and CDR2 are MNHEY and SVGEGT. CDR3 protein: CASSYPPSGYTF. The CDR3 DNA reads TGTGCCAGCAGTTACCCCCCAAGTGGCTACACCTTC.

In this sample, this clone turned up once. The V call is TRBV27, the J call TRBJ1-4, with D unclear. Germline assignment: CDR1 MNHEY and CDR2 SMNVEV (reference sequence). Trimming stripped 0 bases from V and 5 bases from J, with 7 bases between. The CDR3 length is 14 residues. As DNA, the CDR3 is TGTGCCAGCAGTTTATCGCCGGGAAATGAAAAACTGTTTTTT. Its translation is CASSLSPGNEKLFF.

V is TRBV7-2 and J is TRBJ2-1, with D possibly matching TRBD1 (5 bases). V was pared by 3 bases and J by 0 bases, with 9 bases between. Germline loops: CDR1 SGHTA, CDR2 FQGNSA. The CDR3 consists of 15 residues. The CDR3 sequence: CASSFDRASYNEQFF. The CDR3 DNA reads TGTGCCAGCAGCTTCGACAGAGCCTCCTACAATGAGCAGTTCTTC.

The chain carries TRBV6-5 and TRBJ1-2, with TRBD1 matching over 8 bases. The CDR3 contains 13 residues. Germline values: CDR1 MNHEY, CDR2 SVGAGI. The J segment lost 8 bases and the V segment lost 7 bases, leaving 9 bases of the junction unmatched. Here the CDR3 DNA reads TGTGCCAGCAATCCGACAGGGGAAGGGGGCTACACCTTC. It translates to CASNPTGEGGYTF.

Written as DNA, the CDR3 is TGTGCCAGCAGCTTAGGACAGAGCACAGATACGCAGTATTTT. Translating it yields CASSLGQSTDTQYF. The chain combines TRBV7-2 with TRBJ2-3; a possible D gene is TRBD1 (5 bases). The V and J ends lost 1 base and 0 bases respectively, with 5 bases between them. This CDR3 region has 14 residues. CDR1 SGHTA and CDR2 FQGNSA come from the germline V gene.

J is TRBJ1-2 and V is TRBV6-2 or TRBV6-3; D ambiguous. CDR3 size: 14 residues. V was clipped by 2 bases and J by 10 bases, with 17 bases between them. Germline assignment: CDR1 MNHEY and CDR2 SVGEGT. The CDR3 region is CASSYLPGRPYYTF. CDR3 coding DNA: TGTGCCAGCAGTTACCTGCCAGGCCGGCCGTACTACACCTTC.

The rearrangement links TRBV2 to TRBJ1-6, with D maybe TRBD1 (6 bases). The CDR3 contains 13 residues. Germline V gene lookup returns CDR1 SNHLY and CDR2 FYNNEI. V was clipped by 9 bases and J by 6 bases, with 12 bases between them. The CDR3 nucleotides read TGTGCCAGGACGACAGGCTCTAATTCACCCCTCCACTTT. The encoded protein is CARTTGSNSPLHF.

The chain recombines TRBV11-2 with TRBJ2-7; D may be TRBD1 (8 bases). V was shortened by 5 bases and J by 6 bases, with 20 bases between the two germline ends. CDR3 length: 15 amino acids. Germline assignment: CDR1 SGHAT and CDR2 FQNNGV. The CDR3 region is CASSQLRNRGGEQYF. The CDR3 DNA follows: TGTGCCAGCAGCCAGTTGAGGAACAGGGGGGGCGAGCAGTACTTC.

V gene TRBV7-9 combines with J gene TRBJ2-5; 7 positions match TRBD1. Per germline, CDR1 SEHNR and CDR2 FQNEAQ (reference sequence). This CDR3 spans 13 amino acids. J lost 5 bases, V lost 4 bases, and 4 bases had no gene match. The CDR3 sequence is CASSYGQEETQYF. In DNA, the CDR3 is TGTGCCAGCAGCTATGGACAGGAGGAGACCCAGTACTTC.

The chain joins TRBV11-2 to TRBJ2-5, with 9 bases fitting TRBD1. V gave up 5 bases and J gave up 9 bases; unmatched junction bases: 7. This CDR3 is 13 amino acids long. Germline CDR1 is SGHAT and CDR2 is FQNNGV. CDR3 DNA sequence: TGTGCCAGCAGCAAGCGGGACAGGGCAGCCCAGTACTTC. Its protein product is CASSKRDRAAQYF.

CDR3 sequence: CASSNAWSTEAFF. In nucleotides, the CDR3 is TGTGCCAGCAGCAACGCCTGGAGCACTGAAGCTTTCTTT. The chain carries TRBV6-5 and TRBJ1-1; D is undetermined. V lost 6 bases and J lost 4, with 12 bases in between. Germline V CDR1 and CDR2: MNHEY, SVGAGI. This CDR3 has 13 residues.

The V call is TRBV18, the J call TRBJ1-3; TRBD1 might be the D (6 bases). Trimming cost V 2 bases and J 0 bases, with 11 bases left between them. CDR1 KGHSH and CDR2 LQKENI come from the germline V gene. The CDR3 runs to 16 residues. Here the CDR3 reads CASSPRQAFSGNTIYF. The CDR3 DNA is TGTGCCAGCTCACCAAGACAGGCCTTCTCTGGAAACACCATATATTTT.

The J gene is TRBJ2-3, the V gene TRBV20-1, with TRBD1 as a possible D gene (6 bases). V lost 3 bases and J lost 2, with 12 bases in between. Germline CDR1 DFQATT, CDR2 SNEGSKA (reference sequence). The CDR3 has 14 residues. CDR3 residues: CSASGQGLTDTQYF. CDR3 nucleotides: TGCAGTGCTAGTGGGCAGGGGCTCACAGATACGCAGTATTTT.